Detailed here is one T cell receptor (beta chain). No antigen is known for it. The donors were healthy female monozygous twins, three pairs in total. TCRdb analysed the 5' RACE reads with MiXCR anew, one entry per CDR3 protein. The sample contains fewer than 450,000 distinct CDR3 sequences, roughly 31% of which appear only once. The sample originates from a study of identical twins' blood T cells. Whole-study findings and limits: Twins reportedly had markedly more similar V usage than unrelated donors, even among out-of-frame TCRbeta clonotypes.

The germline CDR1 and CDR2 sequences are MNHEY and SMNVEV (reference sequence). The junction had 12 bases not matched to a gene; V was cut back by 1 base and J by 7 bases. The CDR3 contains 16 residues. Sequenced input: PBMCs. The sequence derives from a woman between 18 and 55 years old in good health. This chain connects TRBV27 to TRBJ1-2, with 7 bases aligning to TRBD1. The CDR3 sequence is CASSLFRDSPGGGYTF. The CDR3 DNA reads as TGTGCCAGCAGTTTATTTCGGGACAGCCCGGGGGGTGGCTACACCTTC.